Here is one T cell receptor (beta chain) with its context. Its antigen remains unidentified. These data are taken from a study of T cell responses to AZD1222 COVID-19 vaccine. Study-level findings and limits: Donors, mostly white British, included more females; clonal diversity was possibly underestimated. Two AZD1222 doses significantly raised spike-specific TCR breadth and depth over controls. In all cases, repertoires were sampled only after the peak T cell response.

Germline CDR1 and CDR2: SEHNR and FQNEAQ (reference sequence). This CDR3 comprises 13 residues. V gave up 3 bases and J gave up 6 bases, with 11 bases separating them. Sequencing used immunoSEQ multiplex PCR; TCRdb keeps in-frame clones, though not all of them. The sample comprises 65,000 to 95,000 clones, under 95% of which are singletons, and about 7.1% rests with the top ten. V and J are TRBV7-9 and TRBJ1-2; no clear D gene. This TCR was recovered from an adult in good health. The source material was peripheral blood, sampled on day 0 of MenACWY control vaccination. The CDR3 reads CASSFGKGDGYTF. The CDR3 DNA follows: TGTGCCAGCAGCTTTGGAAAGGGTGATGGCTACACCTTC.